This passage covers 27 T cell receptor beta chains from one sample sequenced in a study of regulatory T cells in long-lasting Graves disease. The time point here: persistent/refractory GD, antithyroid drugs over 5 years with positive TRAb. Following extraction of RNA from PBMCs, that RNA was used to make the TCR library. Library construction for TCR beta used iRepertoire HTBI primers and Arm-PCR of CDR3 regions. TCRdb re-called the multiplex PCR reads through MiXCR, storing one row per CDR3 protein. The table has about 430,000 distinct CDR3 sequences, around 20% seen once. The starting material was peripheral blood mononuclear cells (PBMCs), obtained when the disease was refractory, from a patient treated with antithyroid drugs. The source of these receptors is a female donor with Graves disease.

The gene calls are TRBV7-3 and TRBJ1-1; possible D gene TRBD1, 5 bases. The CDR3 spans 16 residues. Germline CDR1 reads SGHTA; CDR2 reads FQGTGA. V was trimmed by 2 bases and J by 1 base, leaving 14 bases between them. The CDR3 bases are TGTGCCAGCAGCTTATACCCCCCGACAGAGAACACTGAAGCTTTCTTT. Translated: CASSLYPPTENTEAFF.

This clonotype has at least ten counts. V usage is TRBV28 and J usage is TRBJ1-1, with D maybe TRBD1 (5 bases). The V and J ends lost 8 bases and 6 bases respectively, with 10 bases between them. Germline loops: CDR1 MDHEN, CDR2 SYDVKM. The CDR3 has 11 amino acids. DNA of the CDR3: TGTGCCAGCTCTGAAGGGGCTGAAGCTTTCTTT. This translates into CASSEGAEAFF.

This clonotype has more than one count but fewer than ten. The V gene is TRBV7-2, the J gene TRBJ2-5; 16 nucleotides align to TRBD2. This CDR3 spans 17 amino acids. J lost 5 bases, V lost 5 bases, and 8 bases had no gene match. Germline V lookup: CDR1 SGHTA, CDR2 FQGNSA. This CDR3 is CASSTPGLAGGGETQYF. Here the CDR3 DNA reads TGTGCCAGCAGCACCCCGGGACTAGCGGGGGGGGGGGAGACCCAGTACTTC.

This clonotype was counted ten times or more. This chain joins TRBV6-1 and TRBJ2-5; TRBD1 might be the D (6 bases). V dropped 6 bases and J dropped 2 bases, with 16 bases sitting between them. CDR3 size: 15 residues. Germline assignment: CDR1 MNHNS and CDR2 SASEGT. CDR3 residues: CASRGQQGLQETQYF. CDR3 bases: TGTGCCAGCAGAGGCCAGCAGGGGTTACAAGAGACCCAGTACTTC.

This rearrangement joins TRBV28 to TRBJ1-5, with D perhaps matching TRBD1 (6 bases). This CDR3 contains 15 residues. V lost 6 bases to trimming and J lost 3 bases, with 15 bases between them. Germline V lookup: CDR1 MDHEN, CDR2 SYDVKM. The CDR3 loop is CASSPWGQDNQPQHF. In DNA form, the CDR3 reads TGTGCCAGCAGCCCCTGGGGGCAGGACAATCAGCCCCAGCATTTT.

This clonotype was recorded many times. J is TRBJ2-7 and V is TRBV10-3, with TRBD1 as a possible D gene (5 bases). V lost 0 bases and J lost 2, with 11 bases in between. The CDR3 spans 15 residues. CDR1 and CDR2 from the germline V gene are ENHRY and SYGVKD. CDR3: CAISESTGSPYEQYF. Written as DNA, the CDR3 is TGTGCCATCAGTGAGTCTACAGGAAGCCCCTACGAGCAGTACTTC.

This rearrangement joins TRBV7-2 to TRBJ1-2; TRBD1 is a possible D gene (6 bases). The CDR3 consists of 15 residues. The ends were cut back, 0 bases at V and 3 bases at J, with 11 bases in the middle. Germline CDR1 is SGHTA and CDR2 is FQGNSA. The CDR3: CASSLAGGWDYGYTF. In DNA form, the CDR3 reads TGTGCCAGCAGCTTAGCGGGGGGCTGGGACTATGGCTACACCTTC.

The gene calls are TRBV27 and TRBJ2-7, with a weak D call TRBD2 (5 bases). The CDR3 has 14 amino acids. The germline V gene encodes CDR1 MNHEY and CDR2 SMNVEV (reference sequence). Trimming pared 1 base from V and 5 bases from J, leaving 12 bases between. The CDR3 loop is CASSLLLGGHEQYF. Here the CDR3 DNA reads TGTGCCAGCAGTTTATTACTAGGTGGCCACGAGCAGTACTTC.

About this clonotype: A much bigger clone sits one base away, suggesting this may be a read error. Here the CDR3 reads CASSPGQTDEKLFF. The CDR3 DNA is TGTGCCAGCAGCCCGGGACAAACTGATGAAAAACTGTTTTTT. J is TRBJ1-4 and V is TRBV11-2; a possible D gene is TRBD1 (6 bases). Germline values: CDR1 SGHAT, CDR2 FQNNGV. There are 14 residues in the CDR3.

This clonotype was counted ten times or more. V is TRBV27 and J is TRBJ1-2; possible D gene TRBD1, 5 bases. V shed 2 bases and J shed 6 bases, with 10 bases lying between them. The length of the CDR3 is 13 residues. Germline assignment: CDR1 MNHEY and CDR2 SMNVEV (reference sequence). CDR3 sequence reads: CASSLDTGDGYTF. CDR3 nucleotides: TGTGCCAGCAGTTTAGATACGGGGGATGGCTACACCTTC.

This clonotype was seen many times. This sequence joins TRBV28 and TRBJ2-7; D may be TRBD1 or TRBD2 (7 bases each). The ends were cut back, 9 bases at V and 0 bases at J, with 15 bases in the middle. The V gene's germline CDR1 is MDHEN and CDR2 SYDVKM. CDR3 size: 14 residues. This CDR3 reads CASIRGGSSYEQYF. The CDR3 DNA is TGTGCCAGTATCAGGGGGGGAAGCTCCTACGAGCAGTACTTC. The full variable domain, in which reference TRBV28 and TRBJ2-7 provide the parts outside the CDR3, is DVKVTQSSRYLVKRTGEKVFLECVQDMDHENMFWYRQDPGLGLRLIYFSYDVKMKEKGDIPEGYSVSREKKERFSLILESASTNQTSMYLCASIRGGSSYEQYFGPGTRLTVT.

The V gene is TRBV5-1, the J gene TRBJ2-3; D remains unclear. Deletions cut 3 bases from V and 2 bases from J, with 7 bases between. The germline gives CDR1 SGHRS, CDR2 YFSETQ. The CDR3 is made up of 13 amino acids. In DNA form, the CDR3 reads TGCGCCAGCAGCTCAGTGACCACAGATACGCAGTATTTT. This translates into CASSSVTTDTQYF.

The chain joins TRBV28 to TRBJ2-1, with 9 bases identical to TRBD1. This CDR3 has 16 amino acids. Germline V CDR1 and CDR2: MDHEN, SYDVKM. The V and J ends lost 4 bases and 8 bases, in that order; junction bases with no gene match: 12. The CDR3 here is CASSSPGTGQKDEQFF. Written as DNA, the CDR3 is TGTGCCAGCAGTTCCCCCGGGACAGGGCAAAAGGATGAGCAGTTCTTC. The full variable domain, rest sourced from reference TRBV28 and TRBJ2-1, is DVKVTQSSRYLVKRTGEKVFLECVQDMDHENMFWYRQDPGLGLRLIYFSYDVKMKEKGDIPEGYSVSREKKERFSLILESASTNQTSMYLCASSSPGTGQKDEQFFGPGTRLTVL.

The rearrangement uses TRBV28 and TRBJ2-1; 13 positions match TRBD2. J gave up 11 bases and V 6 bases, and 7 bases lay outside the gene matches. The CDR3 sequence is 14 residues long. CDR1 MDHEN and CDR2 SYDVKM come from the germline V gene. The CDR3 nucleotides read TGTGCCAGCAGCCCAACCGGGACTAGCGGGAAGCAGTTCTTC. Its protein product is CASSPTGTSGKQFF.

This clonotype was detected many times. V and J are TRBV20-1 and TRBJ1-2; D remains ambiguous. Trimming shortened V by 3 bases and J by 6 bases, and 20 bases separated the two germline ends. The length of the CDR3 is 15 residues. CDR1 is DFQATT, CDR2 SNEGSKA, per germline (reference sequence). The CDR3 protein is CSASFASYPADGYTF. The CDR3 DNA sequence: TGCAGTGCTAGCTTCGCCTCGTATCCTGCTGATGGCTACACCTTC.

J is TRBJ2-5 and V is TRBV5-1; either TRBD1 or TRBD2 may supply D (5 bases each). Trimming shortened V by 6 bases and J by 6 bases, and 9 bases separated the two germline ends. The CDR3 is 11 residues long. Germline V gene lookup returns CDR1 SGHRS and CDR2 YFSETQ. CDR3 in DNA: TGCGCCAGCAAGACGGGACAGACCCAGTACTTC. It specifies CASKTGQTQYF.

The chain combines TRBV6-1 with TRBJ2-1; possible D gene TRBD2, 6 bases. The germline V gene encodes CDR1 MNHNS and CDR2 SASEGT. V was shortened by 6 bases and J by 0 bases, with 15 bases between the two germline ends. There are 16 residues in the CDR3. CDR3 in amino acids: CASRFYSGSSYNEQFF. The CDR3 nucleotides read TGTGCCAGCAGATTCTATAGCGGAAGCTCCTACAATGAGCAGTTCTTC.

There are a few counts of this clonotype. This chain connects TRBV28 to TRBJ2-4; possibly TRBD1 for D (6 bases). The CDR3 has 15 amino acids. Trimming pared 8 bases from V and 1 base from J, leaving 15 bases between. Germline CDR1 is MDHEN and CDR2 is SYDVKM. The CDR3 nucleotides read TGTGCCAGCGGATCTCGGGACACGGCCAAAAACATTCAGTACTTC. This encodes CASGSRDTAKNIQYF.

This clonotype turned up a few times. The chain is built from TRBV19 and TRBJ1-5; D is unresolved. V was shortened by 5 bases and J by 1 base, with 15 bases between the two germline ends. Germline V gene sequence: CDR1 LNHDA, CDR2 SQIVND (reference sequence). The CDR3 consists of 16 residues. In nucleotides, the CDR3 is TGTGCCAGTAGTCCATCCGTTGAGGAGAGCAATCAGCCCCAGCATTTT. Translated, it gives CASSPSVEESNQPQHF.

Ten or more counts support this clonotype. The rearrangement links TRBV7-9 to TRBJ1-1, with D tentatively TRBD1 (5 bases). Per the germline V gene, CDR1 is SEHNR and CDR2 is FQNEAQ (reference sequence). Between the trimmed V and J ends, which lost 7 bases and 3 bases, there was a span of 12 bases. CDR3 length: 13 amino acids. The CDR3 nucleotides are TGTGCCAGCATCCAGTCGGGGGACACTGAAGCTTTCTTT. As protein: CASIQSGDTEAFF.

The chain uses TRBV5-6 and TRBJ1-1; D call uncertain. Germline CDR1 SGHDT, CDR2 YYEEEE. V lost 6 bases, J lost 1 base, and 13 bases lay in between. CDR3 length equals 14 residues. The CDR3 DNA follows: TGTGCCAGCACTCCCCACGGCAAGAACACTGAAGCTTTCTTT. The encoded protein is CASTPHGKNTEAFF.

The chain links TRBV3-1 to TRBJ2-7; 7 nucleotides line up with TRBD2. The ends lost 6 bases at V and 3 bases at J; junction bases unmatched: 8. The CDR3 sequence is 14 residues long. The germline V gene has CDR1 LGHDT and CDR2 YNNKEL (reference sequence). The chain's CDR3 is CASSPASGVYEQYF. The CDR3 region has the DNA TGTGCCAGCAGTCCCGCTAGCGGAGTCTACGAGCAGTACTTC.

The J gene is TRBJ2-7, the V gene TRBV27; 11 nucleotides align to TRBD2. After removal of 5 bases from V and 6 bases from J, the junction contained 9 bases not matched to a gene. CDR1 MNHEY and CDR2 SMNVEV come from the germline V gene (reference sequence). CDR3 length: 15 amino acids. CDR3 bases: TGTGCCAGCAGTCGTAGCGGGAGGGCCACGGGCGAGCAGTACTTC. Its protein product is CASSRSGRATGEQYF.

This clonotype was detected many times. This chain joins TRBV7-9 and TRBJ1-1, with D hard to call. From germline, CDR1 is SEHNR and CDR2 FQNEAQ (reference sequence). Trimming shortened V by 1 base and J by 7 bases, and 10 bases separated the two germline ends. The CDR3 consists of 13 residues. This chain's CDR3 is CASSLGSMVEAFF. In nucleotides, the CDR3 is TGTGCCAGCAGCTTAGGCAGTATGGTTGAAGCTTTCTTT.

J is TRBJ2-1 and V is TRBV11-2; 7 positions match TRBD2. The CDR3 runs to 13 residues. Germline V gives CDR1 SGHAT, CDR2 FQNNGV. J gave up 5 bases and V 5 bases, and 3 bases lay outside the gene matches. CDR3 DNA sequence: TGTGCCAGCAGCCCACGGGGGGACAATGAGCAGTTCTTC. Protein: CASSPRGDNEQFF.

This clonotype was found a few times. This rearrangement joins TRBV29-1 to TRBJ2-7, with a possible D match to TRBD1 (5 bases). CDR3 length: 12 residues. The germline V gene has CDR1 SQVTM and CDR2 ANQGSEA. Deletions cut 3 bases from V and 9 bases from J, with 15 bases between. The chain's CDR3 is CSVEELGLGQYF. CDR3 DNA: TGCAGCGTTGAGGAGCTGGGGCTAGGGCAGTACTTC.

The V and J genes are TRBV19 and TRBJ1-1; TRBD1 aligns across 7 bases. V dropped 2 bases and J dropped 1; count of bases not matched to a gene: 4. This CDR3 has 15 residues. Germline V gene data show CDR1 as LNHDA and CDR2 as SQIVND (reference sequence). CDR3 region: CASSIRTGENTEAFF. CDR3 in DNA: TGTGCCAGTAGTATAAGGACAGGCGAGAACACTGAAGCTTTCTTT.